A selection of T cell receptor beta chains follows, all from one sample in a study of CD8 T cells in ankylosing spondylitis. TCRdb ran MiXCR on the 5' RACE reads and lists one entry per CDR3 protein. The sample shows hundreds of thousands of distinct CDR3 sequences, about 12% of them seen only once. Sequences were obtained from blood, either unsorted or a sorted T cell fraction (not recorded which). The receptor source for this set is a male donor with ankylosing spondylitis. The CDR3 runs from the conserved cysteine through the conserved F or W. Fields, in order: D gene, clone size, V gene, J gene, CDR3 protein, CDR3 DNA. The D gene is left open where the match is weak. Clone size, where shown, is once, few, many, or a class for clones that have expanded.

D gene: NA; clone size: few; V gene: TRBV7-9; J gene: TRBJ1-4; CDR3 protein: CASSLVQKYATNEKLFF; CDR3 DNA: TGTGCCAGCAGCTTGGTTCAGAAATACGCAACTAATGAAAAACTGTTTTTT
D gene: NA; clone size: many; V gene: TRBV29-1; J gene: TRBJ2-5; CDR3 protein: CSVGGTQETQYF; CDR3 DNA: TGCAGCGTTGGGGGCACTCAAGAGACCCAGTACTTC
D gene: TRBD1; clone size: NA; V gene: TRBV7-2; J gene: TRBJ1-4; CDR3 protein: CASSSDRWGEKLFF; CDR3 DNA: TGTGCCAGCAGCTCGGACAGGTGGGGGGAAAAACTGTTTTTT
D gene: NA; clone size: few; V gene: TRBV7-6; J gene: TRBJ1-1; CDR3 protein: CASSLAGAGVTEAFF; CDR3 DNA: TGTGCCAGCAGCTTAGCGGGCGCAGGGGTGACTGAAGCTTTCTTT
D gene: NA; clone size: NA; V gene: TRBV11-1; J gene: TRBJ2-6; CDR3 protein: CASSLGLWAGGLGANVLTF; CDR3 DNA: TGTGCCAGCAGCTTAGGTCTATGGGCCGGGGGCCTTGGGGCCAACGTCCTGACTTTC
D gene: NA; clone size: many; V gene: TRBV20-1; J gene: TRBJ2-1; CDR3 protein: CSARGAETYNEQFF; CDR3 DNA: TGCAGTGCTAGGGGAGCGGAGACCTACAATGAGCAGTTCTTC
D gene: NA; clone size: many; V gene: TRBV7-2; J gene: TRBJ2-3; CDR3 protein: CASSLLGGEDTQYF; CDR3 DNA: TGTGCCAGCAGCTTATTGGGTGGGGAGGATACGCAGTATTTT
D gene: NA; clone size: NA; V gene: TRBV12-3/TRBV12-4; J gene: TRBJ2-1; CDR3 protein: CASSLGSGTGYNEQFF; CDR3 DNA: TGTGCCAGCAGTCTGGGGTCGGGAACAGGCTACAATGAGCAGTTCTTC
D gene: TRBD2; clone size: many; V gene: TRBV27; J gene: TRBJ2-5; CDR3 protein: CASSLIGRLAGGQETQYF; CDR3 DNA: TGTGCCAGCAGTTTAATAGGTCGTCTAGCGGGAGGACAAGAGACCCAGTACTTC
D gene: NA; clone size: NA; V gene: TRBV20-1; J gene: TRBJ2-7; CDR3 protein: CSVQGLSYEQYF; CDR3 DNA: TGCAGTGTTCAAGGGCTTTCCTACGAGCAGTACTTC
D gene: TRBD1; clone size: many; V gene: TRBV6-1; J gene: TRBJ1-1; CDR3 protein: CASSLTGSGNTEAFF; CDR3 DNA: TGTGCCAGCAGTCTGACAGGGTCTGGGAACACTGAAGCTTTCTTT
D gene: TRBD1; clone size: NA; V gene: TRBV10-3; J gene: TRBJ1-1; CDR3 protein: CAIRPNRGQLDTEAFF; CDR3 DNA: TGTGCCATCAGACCGAACAGGGGGCAGTTGGACACTGAAGCTTTCTTT
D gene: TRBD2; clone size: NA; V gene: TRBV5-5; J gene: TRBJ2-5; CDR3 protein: CASRSLAGGRVLETQYF; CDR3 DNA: TGTGCCAGCAGATCCTTAGCGGGAGGGAGGGTATTGGAGACCCAGTACTTC
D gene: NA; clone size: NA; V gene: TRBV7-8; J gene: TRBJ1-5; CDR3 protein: CASSLAFQGFQPQHF; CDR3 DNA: TGTGCCAGCAGCTTAGCGTTTCAGGGGTTTCAGCCCCAGCATTTT
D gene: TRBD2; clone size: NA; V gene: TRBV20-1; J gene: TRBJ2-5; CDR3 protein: CSARARLAGETQYF; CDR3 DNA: TGCAGTGCTAGAGCGAGACTAGCGGGAGAGACCCAGTACTTC
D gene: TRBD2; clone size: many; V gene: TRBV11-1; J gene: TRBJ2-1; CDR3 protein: CASSLIMDRGGEQFF; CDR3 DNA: TGTGCCAGCAGCTTAATAATGGATCGCGGGGGTGAGCAGTTCTTC
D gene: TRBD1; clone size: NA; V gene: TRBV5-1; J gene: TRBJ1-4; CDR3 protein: CASSDPQGAREKLFF; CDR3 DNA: TGCGCCAGCAGCGATCCACAGGGGGCTAGAGAAAAACTGTTTTTT
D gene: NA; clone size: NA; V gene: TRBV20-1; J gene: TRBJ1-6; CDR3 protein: CSATPGAHNSPLHF; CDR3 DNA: TGCAGTGCTACGCCGGGGGCGCATAATTCACCCCTCCACTTT
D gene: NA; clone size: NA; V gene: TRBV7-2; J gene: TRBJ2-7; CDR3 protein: CASSPVPGASYEQYF; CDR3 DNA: TGTGCCAGCAGCCCCGTTCCGGGAGCGTCCTACGAGCAGTACTTC
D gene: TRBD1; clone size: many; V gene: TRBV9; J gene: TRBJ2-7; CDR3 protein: CASSATGQSYEQYF; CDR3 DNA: TGTGCCAGCAGCGCCACGGGACAGAGTTACGAGCAGTACTTC
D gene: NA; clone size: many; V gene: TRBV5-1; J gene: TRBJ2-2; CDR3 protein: CASSLAGMMNTGELFF; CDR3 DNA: TGCGCCAGCAGCTTGGCGGGCATGATGAACACCGGGGAGCTGTTTTTT
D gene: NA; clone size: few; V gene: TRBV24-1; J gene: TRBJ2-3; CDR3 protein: CATSDLKLGLIDTQYF; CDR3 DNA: TGTGCCACCAGTGATTTGAAATTAGGATTGATTGATACGCAGTATTTT
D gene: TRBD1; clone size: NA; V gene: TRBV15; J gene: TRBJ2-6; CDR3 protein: CATRGTDSGANVLTF; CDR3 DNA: TGTGCCACCAGGGGGACAGACTCTGGGGCCAACGTCCTGACTTTC
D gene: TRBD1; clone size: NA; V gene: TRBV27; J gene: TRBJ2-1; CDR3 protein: CASSHGQGAENEQFF; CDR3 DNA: TGTGCCAGCAGTCACGGACAGGGGGCGGAGAATGAGCAGTTCTTC
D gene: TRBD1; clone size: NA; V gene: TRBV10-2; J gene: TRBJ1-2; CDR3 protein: CASSDPGQDLDYGYTF; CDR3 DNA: TGCGCCAGCAGTGATCCAGGACAGGACCTAGACTATGGCTACACCTTC
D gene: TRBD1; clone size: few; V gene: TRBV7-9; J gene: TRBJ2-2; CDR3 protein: CASSSLDRANTGELFF; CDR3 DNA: TGTGCCAGCAGCTCTTTGGACAGGGCGAACACCGGGGAGCTGTTTTTT
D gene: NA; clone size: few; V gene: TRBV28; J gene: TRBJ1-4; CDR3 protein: CASSSKQQGTLLNEKLFF; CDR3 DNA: TGTGCCAGCAGCTCAAAGCAACAGGGCACTCTACTTAATGAAAAACTGTTTTTT
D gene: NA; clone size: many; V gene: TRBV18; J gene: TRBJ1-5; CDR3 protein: CASSPRTSSNQPQHF; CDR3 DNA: TGTGCCAGCTCACCAAGGACCTCCAGCAATCAGCCCCAGCATTTT
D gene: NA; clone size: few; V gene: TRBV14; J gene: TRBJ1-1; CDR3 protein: CASSQVRSGGEAFF; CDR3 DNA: TGTGCCAGCAGCCAAGTTCGGTCGGGGGGAGAAGCTTTCTTT
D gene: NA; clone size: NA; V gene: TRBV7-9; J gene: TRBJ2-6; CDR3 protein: CAIPRSGANVLTF; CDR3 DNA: TGTGCCATCCCCCGCTCTGGGGCCAACGTCCTGACTTTC
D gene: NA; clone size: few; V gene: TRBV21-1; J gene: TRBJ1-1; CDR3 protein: CASSKLRDTEAFF; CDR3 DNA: TGTGCCAGCAGCAAATTAAGGGACACTGAAGCTTTCTTT
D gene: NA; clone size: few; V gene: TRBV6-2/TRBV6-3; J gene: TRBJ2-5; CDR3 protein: CASSSRRLAGPYQETQYF; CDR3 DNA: TGTGCCAGCAGCTCAAGGAGGTTGGCGGGCCCGTACCAAGAGACCCAGTACTTC
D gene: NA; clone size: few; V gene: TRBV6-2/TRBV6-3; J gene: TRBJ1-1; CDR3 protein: CASSYAGTDTEAFF; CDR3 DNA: TGTGCCAGCAGTTACGCTGGGACTGACACTGAAGCTTTCTTT
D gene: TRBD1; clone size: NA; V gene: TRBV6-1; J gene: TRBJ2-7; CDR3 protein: CASSLGTGSHEQYF; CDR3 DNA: TGTGCCAGCAGCCTAGGGACAGGGTCTCACGAGCAGTACTTC
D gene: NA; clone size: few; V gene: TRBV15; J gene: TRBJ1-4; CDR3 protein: CATSRDGAGQNEKLFF; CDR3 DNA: TGTGCCACCAGCAGAGATGGGGCAGGGCAAAATGAAAAACTGTTTTTT
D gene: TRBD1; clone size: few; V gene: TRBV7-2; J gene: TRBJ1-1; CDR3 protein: CASSSDQGAGAFF; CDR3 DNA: TGTGCCAGCAGCTCGGATCAGGGGGCGGGTGCTTTCTTT
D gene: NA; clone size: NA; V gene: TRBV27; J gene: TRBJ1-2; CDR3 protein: CASSFHWRNYGYTF; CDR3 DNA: TGTGCCAGCAGCTTCCACTGGCGAAACTATGGCTACACCTTC
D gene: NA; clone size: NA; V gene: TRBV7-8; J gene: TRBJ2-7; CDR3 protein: CASSSRGRDEQYF; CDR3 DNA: TGTGCCAGCAGCTCCCGGGGGCGCGACGAGCAGTACTTC
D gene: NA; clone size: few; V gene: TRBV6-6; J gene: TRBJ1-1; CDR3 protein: CASSQTATEAFF; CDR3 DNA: TGTGCCAGCAGTCAAACTGCCACTGAAGCTTTCTTT
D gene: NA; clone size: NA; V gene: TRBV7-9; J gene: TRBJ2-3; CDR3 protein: CASSLELVAQYF; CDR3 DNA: TGTGCCAGCAGCTTAGAACTAGTAGCGCAGTATTTT
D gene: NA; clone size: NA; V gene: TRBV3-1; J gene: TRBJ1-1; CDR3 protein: CASSEPAGNTEAFF; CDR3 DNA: TGTGCCAGCAGCGAACCGGCAGGGAACACTGAAGCTTTCTTT
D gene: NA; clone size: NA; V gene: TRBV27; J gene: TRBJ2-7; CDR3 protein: CASSWDFQGSYEQYF; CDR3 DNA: TGTGCCAGCAGTTGGGACTTCCAGGGCTCCTACGAGCAGTACTTC
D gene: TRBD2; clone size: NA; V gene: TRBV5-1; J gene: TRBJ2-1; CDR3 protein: CASNPTSGIYNEQFF; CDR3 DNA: TGCGCCAGCAACCCCACTAGCGGAATTTACAATGAGCAGTTCTTC
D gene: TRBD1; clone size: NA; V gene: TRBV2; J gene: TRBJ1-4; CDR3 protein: CASSPPSGTVINEKLFF; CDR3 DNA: TGTGCCAGCAGCCCCCCATCCGGGACAGTTATTAATGAAAAACTGTTTTTT
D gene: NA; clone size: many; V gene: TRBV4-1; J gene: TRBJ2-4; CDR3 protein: CASSQFIEERKLAKNIQYF; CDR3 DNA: TGCGCCAGCAGCCAATTCATCGAAGAGCGGAAACTAGCCAAAAACATTCAGTACTTC
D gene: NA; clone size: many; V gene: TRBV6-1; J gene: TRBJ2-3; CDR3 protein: CASSESGADTQYF; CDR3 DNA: TGTGCCAGCTCAGAAAGTGGGGCAGATACGCAGTATTTT
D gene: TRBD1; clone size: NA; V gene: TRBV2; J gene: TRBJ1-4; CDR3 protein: CASRQGANEKLFF; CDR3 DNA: TGTGCCAGCAGACAGGGGGCGAATGAAAAACTGTTTTTT
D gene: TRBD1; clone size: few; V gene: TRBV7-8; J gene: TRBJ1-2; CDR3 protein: CASSYLTGDYGYTF; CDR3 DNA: TGTGCCAGCAGCTACCTGACAGGGGACTATGGCTACACCTTC
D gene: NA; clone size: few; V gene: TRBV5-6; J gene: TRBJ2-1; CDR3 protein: CASTPGLRNEQFF; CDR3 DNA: TGTGCCAGTACACCGGGACTGCGGAATGAGCAGTTCTTC
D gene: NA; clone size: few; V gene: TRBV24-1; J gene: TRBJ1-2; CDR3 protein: CATSENPGQGIYGYTF; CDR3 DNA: TGTGCCACCAGTGAAAATCCGGGACAAGGAATCTATGGCTACACCTTC
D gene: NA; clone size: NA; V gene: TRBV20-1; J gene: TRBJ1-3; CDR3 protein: CSAPSRRSSGNTIYF; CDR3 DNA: TGCAGTGCTCCCTCGCGCAGGAGCTCTGGAAACACCATATATTTT
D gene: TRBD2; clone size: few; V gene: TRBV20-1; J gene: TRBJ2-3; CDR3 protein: CSARGLAGATDTQYF; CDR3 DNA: TGCAGTGCTAGAGGGCTAGCGGGAGCCACAGATACGCAGTATTTT